Listed below are T cell receptor beta chains from one sample, sequenced in a study of CD8 T cells in ankylosing spondylitis. TCRdb reprocessed the 5' RACE reads via MiXCR and lists one record per CDR3 protein. Among approximately 300,000 distinct CDR3 sequences, 8% were seen once, and the ten largest hold roughly 15%. The sample was blood, either unsorted or a sorted T cell fraction (not recorded which). These receptor sequences come from a male donor with ankylosing spondylitis. CDR3s include the opening cysteine and the closing phenylalanine or tryptophan.

>TRBJ2-5|TRBV10-3
CAIRPDTTGETQYF
>TRBJ2-7|TRBV7-9
CAVPSRGQGLHEQYF
>TRBJ2-3|TRBV18
CASLPIMAGAPDTQYF
>TRBJ1-3|TRBV5-1
CASRDAISGNTIYF
>TRBJ2-2|TRBV6-2/TRBV6-3
CASSYPPDRSTGELFF
>TRBJ2-4|TRBV5-6
CASSSHRAKNIQYF
>TRBJ2-1|TRBV10-3
CATVDEESYNEQFF
>-|TRBV11-2
CASSPRQGHGNQPQYF
>TRBJ2-1|TRBV12-3/TRBV12-4
CASSEWNEQFF
>TRBJ2-1|TRBV19
CASSTPPLTGSGLAGANNEQFF
>TRBJ2-1|TRBV5-1
CASSYRDRGYNEQFF
>TRBJ1-2|TRBV18
CASSPAGQYYGYTF
>TRBJ2-6|TRBV5-1
CASSSDRAGANVLTF
>TRBJ1-3|TRBV5-1
CASSFSGTAANTIYF
>TRBJ2-1|TRBV28
CASSLWTSGSGEQFF
>TRBJ1-1|TRBV18
CASSPTANTEAFF